This is a list of T cell receptor beta chains from one sample in a study of chemoradiotherapy in HPV16-positive cancers. Sequencing used immunoSEQ multiplex PCR; TCRdb keeps in-frame clones, though not all of them. Of about 5,500 clones detected, just under 80% appear once; the ten largest clones hold around 19%. The sample was collected from a patient who underwent chemoradiotherapy. These receptors all stem from a human donor with HPV-associated anogenital cancer. The CDR3 runs from the conserved cysteine through the conserved F or W. Fields, in order: CDR3 protein, V gene.

CASSLGGGGTDTQYF	TRBV28
CASSLGSGRGSGEQFF	TRBV7-9
CASKTGTSGASRRTDTQYF	TRBV6-4
CASSGLGTPFERAFF	TRBV9
CASSPYRGGYTF	TRBV7-2
CASSFGWQEYQETQYF	TRBV28
CASSEGWPRSYNEQFF	TRBV6-1
CASSLELSGEQYF	TRBV7-6
CAWAPTLQGAYEQYF	TRBV30
CASSGAGTGGRADPKETQYF	TRBV28
CASSQWSFGEQYF	TRBV4-3
CASSAPKGTEAFF	TRBV21-1
CSVRSGRETGELFF	TRBV29-1
CASSETLRNEQFF	TRBV9
CATSSRRVGEQFF	TRBV15
CATQSGTVIEAFF	TRBV21-1
CASSDRGQYGYTF	TRBV2
CASSPRMTGGAGYTF	TRBV6-1
CASSEDSGRANTGELFF	TRBV6-1
CASSPQGSEQFF	TRBV7-2
CASSLDRDRENQPQHF	TRBV2
CASSVLGLAGESSYNEQFF	TRBV9